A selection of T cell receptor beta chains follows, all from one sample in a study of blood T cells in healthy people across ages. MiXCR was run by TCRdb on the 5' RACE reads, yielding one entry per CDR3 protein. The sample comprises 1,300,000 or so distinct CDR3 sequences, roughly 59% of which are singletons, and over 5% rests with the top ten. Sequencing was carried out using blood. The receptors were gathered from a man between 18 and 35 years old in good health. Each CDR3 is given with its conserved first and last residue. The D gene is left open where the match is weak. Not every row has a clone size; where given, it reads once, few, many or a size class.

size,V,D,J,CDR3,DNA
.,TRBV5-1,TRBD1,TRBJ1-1,CASSDPWTGTHNTEAFF,TGCGCCAGCAGCGACCCCTGGACAGGGACCCATAACACTGAAGCTTTCTTT
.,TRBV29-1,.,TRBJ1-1,CSVPDPVPPEAFF,TGCAGCGTTCCGGACCCAGTGCCCCCTGAAGCTTTCTTT
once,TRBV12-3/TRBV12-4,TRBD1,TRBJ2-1,CASREGTVPIHEQFF,TGTGCCAGCAGAGAAGGGACAGTCCCCATCCATGAGCAGTTCTTC
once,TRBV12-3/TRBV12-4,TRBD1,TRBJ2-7,CASSLGYRGSYEQYF,TGTGCCAGCAGTTTAGGGTACAGGGGCTCCTACGAGCAGTACTTC
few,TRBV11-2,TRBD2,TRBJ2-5,CASSLGFREGQETQYF,TGTGCCAGCAGCTTGGGGTTTCGGGAGGGCCAAGAGACCCAGTACTTC
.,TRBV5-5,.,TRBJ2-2,CASSLELRESGTGELFF,TGTGCCAGCAGCTTGGAGCTCAGGGAATCAGGGACCGGGGAGCTGTTTTTT
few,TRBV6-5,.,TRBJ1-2,CASSLGPGEYGYTF,TGTGCCAGCAGCCTCGGCCCGGGAGAGTATGGCTACACCTTC
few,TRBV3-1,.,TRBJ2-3,CASSQVSAGSDTQYF,TGTGCCAGCAGCCAAGTGAGTGCGGGGAGCGATACGCAGTATTTT
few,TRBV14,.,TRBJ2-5,CASSQSRRQETQYF,TGTGCCAGCAGCCAAAGCAGGCGCCAAGAGACCCAGTACTTC
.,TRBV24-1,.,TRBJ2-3,CATSDFGGRTDTQYF,TGTGCCACCAGTGATTTTGGGGGGCGCACAGATACGCAGTATTTT
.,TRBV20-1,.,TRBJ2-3,CSARDLRRTPDTQYF,TGCAGTGCTAGAGATCTTCGCAGGACACCAGATACGCAGTATTTT
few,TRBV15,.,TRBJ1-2,CATSDPPGTNYGYTF,TGTGCCACCAGCGATCCACCGGGCACTAACTATGGCTACACCTTC
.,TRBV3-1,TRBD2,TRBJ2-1,CASSRGVAGAIREQFF,TGTGCCAGCAGCCGTGGGGTAGCGGGAGCAATACGGGAGCAGTTCTTC
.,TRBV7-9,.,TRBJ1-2,CASSQEGGPRVGYTF,TGTGCCAGCAGCCAAGAGGGAGGGCCGCGCGTTGGCTACACCTTC
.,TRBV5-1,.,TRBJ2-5,CASSWTGGSQSRIPPYF,TGCGCCAGCAGCTGGACAGGAGGGTCCCAAAGTAGGATACCACCGTACTTC
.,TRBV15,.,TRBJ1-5,CATSREGSGRRQPQHF,TGTGCCACCAGCAGAGAGGGGTCGGGTAGGAGGCAGCCCCAGCATTTT
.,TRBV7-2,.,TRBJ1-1,CASSLAFGRPNTEAFF,TGTGCCAGCAGCTTAGCCTTCGGACGGCCGAACACTGAAGCTTTCTTT
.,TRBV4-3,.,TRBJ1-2,CASSQVADPTYYGYTF,TGCGCCAGCAGCCAAGTGGCAGATCCCACATACTATGGCTACACCTTC
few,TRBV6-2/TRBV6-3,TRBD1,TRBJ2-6,CASSSRTGKNSGANVLTF,TGTGCCAGCAGTTCAAGGACAGGGAAGAACTCTGGGGCCAACGTCCTGACTTTC
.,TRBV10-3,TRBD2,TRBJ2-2,CAISGLGRAGVTNTGELFF,TGTGCCATCAGTGGATTGGGACGCGCGGGAGTTACGAACACCGGGGAGCTGTTTTTT
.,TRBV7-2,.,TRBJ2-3,CASSLGADSTDTQYF,TGTGCCAGCAGCTTAGGAGCTGACAGCACAGATACGCAGTATTTT
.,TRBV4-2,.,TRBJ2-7,CASSQDRDGLYEQYF,TGTGCCAGCAGCCAAGACAGGGACGGACTTTACGAGCAGTACTTC
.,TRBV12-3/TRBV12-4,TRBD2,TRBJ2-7,CASSTWTSGTYERYF,TGTGCCAGCAGCACCTGGACTAGCGGGACCTACGAGCGGTACTTC
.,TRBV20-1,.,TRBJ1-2,CSARGQYDYGYTF,TGCAGTGCTCGCGGACAGTACGACTATGGCTACACCTTC
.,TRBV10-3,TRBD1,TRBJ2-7,CAISEGQGAYPEQYF,TGTGCCATCAGTGAGGGACAGGGGGCGTATCCCGAGCAGTACTTC
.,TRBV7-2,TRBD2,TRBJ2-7,CASSLLREPTSSYNEQYF,TGTGCCAGCAGCTTATTGCGGGAGCCAACCTCCTCCTACAATGAGCAGTACTTC
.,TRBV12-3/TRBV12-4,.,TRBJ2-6,CASTIPSGANVLTF,TGTGCCAGCACCATTCCCTCTGGGGCCAACGTCCTGACTTTC
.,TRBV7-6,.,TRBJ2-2,CASSPTGFNTGELFF,TGTGCCAGCAGCCCCACAGGGTTTAACACCGGGGAGCTGTTTTTT
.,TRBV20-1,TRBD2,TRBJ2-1,CSAPGQFLTSGNYNEQFF,TGCAGTGCCCCGGGACAGTTTCTAACTAGCGGGAATTACAATGAGCAGTTCTTC
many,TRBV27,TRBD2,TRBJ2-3,CASSRPGTSGDYRTDTQYF,TGTGCCAGCAGTCGTCCCGGGACTAGCGGGGATTATCGCACAGATACGCAGTATTTT
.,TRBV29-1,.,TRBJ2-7,CSVEEGGPYEQYF,TGCAGCGTTGAAGAAGGAGGGCCGTACGAGCAGTACTTC
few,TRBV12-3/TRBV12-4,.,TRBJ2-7,CASSLEWGYEQYF,TGTGCCAGCAGTTTAGAGTGGGGGTACGAGCAGTACTTC
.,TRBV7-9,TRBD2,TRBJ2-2,CASSVETSAAGELFF,TGTGCCAGCAGCGTGGAGACTAGCGCGGCCGGGGAGCTGTTTTTT
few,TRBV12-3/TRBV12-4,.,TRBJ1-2,CASRTGLYGYTF,TGTGCCAGCAGGACAGGTCTCTATGGCTACACCTTC
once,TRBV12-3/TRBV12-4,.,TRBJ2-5,CASIRAQETQYF,TGTGCCAGCATAAGGGCACAAGAGACCCAGTACTTC
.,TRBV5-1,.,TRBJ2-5,CASSLELDQETQYF,TGCGCCAGCAGCTTGGAACTAGACCAAGAGACCCAGTACTTC
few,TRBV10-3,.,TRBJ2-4,CAISESVGGVKNIQYF,TGTGCCATCAGTGAGTCTGTAGGGGGGGTCAAAAACATTCAGTACTTC
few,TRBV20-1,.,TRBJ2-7,CSAPKDRYEQYF,TGCAGTGCTCCTAAGGACCGCTACGAGCAGTACTTC
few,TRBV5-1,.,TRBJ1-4,CASSPGISFRGEKLFF,TGCGCCAGCAGTCCGGGAATATCTTTTCGAGGCGAAAAACTGTTTTTT
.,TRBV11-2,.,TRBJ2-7,CASRYRAGSAYEQYF,TGTGCCAGCAGATACAGGGCCGGGAGTGCCTACGAGCAGTACTTC